Presented here are 9 T cell receptor beta chains from one specimen sequenced in a study of shared clonotypes between healthy human individuals. The table came from immunoSEQ multiplex PCR; TCRdb's copy has only in-frame clones and leaves some out. Found here are roughly 500,000 clones, approximately 85% of them singletons; the top ten hold 10% to 15%. Sequenced: PBMCs. The source is a woman in her forties in good health. Some clones in this sample may be carry-over from other donors' samples.

The V gene is TRBV2, the J gene TRBJ1-2; D may be TRBD1 (5 bases). Trimming stripped 0 bases from V and 0 bases from J, with 11 bases between. The germline gives CDR1 SNHLY, CDR2 FYNNEI. This CDR3 has 16 residues. The CDR3 DNA reads as TGTGCCAGCAGTGAAGCATTCGGGGGATCTAACTATGGCTACACCTTC. Translation: CASSEAFGGSNYGYTF. The full variable domain, completed using reference TRBV2 and TRBJ1-2, is EPEVTQTPSHQVTQMGQEVILRCVPISNHLYFYWYRQILGQKVEFLVSFYNNEISEKSEIFDDQFSVERPDGSNFTLKIRSTKLEDSAMYFCASSEAFGGSNYGYTFGSGTRLTVV.

The V call is TRBV28, the J call TRBJ1-1; TRBD1 matches at 9 bases. Per the germline V gene, CDR1 is MDHEN and CDR2 is SYDVKM. The CDR3 length is 16 residues. Trimming cost V 6 bases and J 4 bases; bases outside gene matches: 12. In DNA, the CDR3 is TGTGCCAGCAGGTACCGGGACAGGGAAATTGGCACTGAAGCTTTCTTT. It specifies CASRYRDREIGTEAFF.

V gene TRBV2 combines with J gene TRBJ2-1, with 7 bases that match TRBD1. The CDR3 is 13 residues long. V lost 6 bases to trimming and J lost 9 bases; unmatched junction nucleotides: 8. The germline CDR1 and CDR2 sequences are SNHLY and FYNNEI. The CDR3 DNA sequence: TGTGCCAGCAGCGCCACAGGGGTGGCTGAGCAGTTCTTC. It encodes CASSATGVAEQFF.

The V and J genes are TRBV4-3 and TRBJ2-2; D is unclear. V was clipped by 2 bases and J by 0 bases, with 10 bases between them. Germline V CDR1 and CDR2: LGHNA, YSLEER. CDR3 length: 16 amino acids. The CDR3 bases are TGCGCCAGCAGCCAATCGGGCGCGGCGAACACCGGGGAGCTGTTTTTT. Translated: CASSQSGAANTGELFF.

V gene TRBV6-5 combines with J gene TRBJ2-7; D remains ambiguous. CDR3 length equals 11 residues. The V gene's germline CDR1 is MNHEY and CDR2 SVGAGI. V was shortened by 6 bases and J by 5 bases, with 8 bases between the two germline ends. The CDR3, as DNA: TGTGCCAGCAGCTTTAGCAACGAGCAGTACTTC. It is translated as CASSFSNEQYF.

The J gene is TRBJ2-3, the V gene TRBV4-1, with D tentatively TRBD2 (6 bases). V dropped 3 bases and J dropped 5 bases, with 6 bases sitting between them. The CDR3 is 12 amino acids. Germline V lookup: CDR1 MGHRA, CDR2 YSYEKL. In DNA form, the CDR3 reads TGCGCCAGCAGCCAGGGGGGAGATACGCAGTATTTT. Its protein product is CASSQGGDTQYF.

The CDR3 DNA reads TGTGCCAGCAGCTTAGTTGGGGGAGGGCCCGAAGATACGCAGTATTTT. This gives the protein CASSLVGGGPEDTQYF. This chain uses TRBV7-9 with TRBJ2-3; 7 positions match TRBD2. CDR1 is SEHNR, CDR2 FQNEAQ, per germline (reference sequence). This CDR3 is built from 16 residues. V shed 1 base, J shed 5 bases, and the junction held 9 bases outside the gene matches.

The V and J genes are TRBV28 and TRBJ2-7; no clear D gene. V lost 8 bases to trimming and J lost 0 bases, with 11 bases between them. Germline CDR1 MDHEN, CDR2 SYDVKM. The CDR3 sequence is 13 residues long. The CDR3 sequence is CASGAPSSYEQYF. Written as DNA, the CDR3 is TGTGCCAGCGGAGCCCCGAGCTCCTACGAGCAGTACTTC.

The gene calls are TRBV11-2 and TRBJ2-1; no firm D call. The CDR3 sequence is 12 residues long. Trimming removed 1 base at V and 9 bases at J, with 7 bases between. The germline CDR1 and CDR2 sequences are SGHAT and FQNNGV. The DNA for the CDR3 is TGTGCCAGCAGCTTAGGTCGTGGTGAGCAGTTCTTC. The encoded protein is CASSLGRGEQFF.